Reported below is one T cell receptor beta chain. These data come from a study of PD-1 blockade in classical Hodgkin lymphoma. Each patient's relapse followed autologous stem cell transplantation, and brentuximab vedotin exposure varied. Trimming at V came to 5 bases and at J to 4 bases, leaving 10 bases not matched to a gene. CDR1 MNHEY and CDR2 SVGAGI come from the germline V gene. The CDR3 has 15 residues. Using immunoSEQ multiplex PCR, the repertoire was profiled, and TCRdb retains in-frame clones only, with some absent. The table lists around 60,000 clones, 85% to 90% of them singletons. The J gene is TRBJ1-2, the V gene TRBV6-5, with 7 bases that match TRBD1. This receptor was obtained from a human donor with classical Hodgkin lymphoma. Sequencing used peripheral blood mononuclear cells (PBMCs), obtained before the second cycle of nivolumab. The CDR3 DNA reads as TGTGCCAGCAGTATCAACCAGGGGGGTGCCTATGGCTACACCTTC. This encodes CASSINQGGAYGYTF.